The entry that follows covers one T cell receptor beta chain sequence. Its specificity is unknown. The source of the sample is a study of T cell responses to AZD1222 COVID-19 vaccine. The study's findings and limits: It was only a handful of AZD1222 recipients who were seropositive at baseline.

Produced via immunoSEQ multiplex PCR; TCRdb's table is partial and in-frame only. The sample shows over 120,000 clones, and about 2.2% sits with its ten largest clones. The CDR3 has 16 residues. Trimming removed 3 bases from V and 0 bases from J, with 15 bases in between. In germline, CDR1 is SGHRS, CDR2 YFSETQ. The sample consisted of peripheral blood. This chain links TRBV5-1 with TRBJ1-1; D is unresolved. The receptor's source is an adult in good health. Here the CDR3 reads CASSYEPADMNTEAFF. CDR3 coding DNA: TGCGCCAGCAGCTACGAACCCGCTGACATGAACACTGAAGCTTTCTTT.